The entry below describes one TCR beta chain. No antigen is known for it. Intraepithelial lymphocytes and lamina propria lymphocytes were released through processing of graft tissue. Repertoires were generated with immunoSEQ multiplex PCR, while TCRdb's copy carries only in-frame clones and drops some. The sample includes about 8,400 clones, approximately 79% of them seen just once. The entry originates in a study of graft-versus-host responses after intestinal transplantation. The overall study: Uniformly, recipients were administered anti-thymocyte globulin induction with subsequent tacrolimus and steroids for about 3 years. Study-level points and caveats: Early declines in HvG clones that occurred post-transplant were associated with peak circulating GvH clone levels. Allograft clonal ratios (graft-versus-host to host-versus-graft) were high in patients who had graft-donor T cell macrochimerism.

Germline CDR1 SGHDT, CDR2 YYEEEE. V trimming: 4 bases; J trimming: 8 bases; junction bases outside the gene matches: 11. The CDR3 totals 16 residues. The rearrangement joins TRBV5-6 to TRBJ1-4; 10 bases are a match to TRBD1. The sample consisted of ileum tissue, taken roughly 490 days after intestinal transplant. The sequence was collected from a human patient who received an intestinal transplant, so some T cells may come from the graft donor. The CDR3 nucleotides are TGTGCCAGCAGCCCCCTCCCCGGGACAGGGGAGGAAAAACTGTTTTTT. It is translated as CASSPLPGTGEEKLFF.